The clone carrying this T cell receptor (beta chain) was seen a single time. Germline V lookup: CDR1 MRHNA, CDR2 SNTAGT. This CDR3 has 17 amino acids. With 7 bases clipped from V and 0 bases from J, the junction kept 12 bases outside the gene matches. In the study's own analysis: From reference gene primer amplification, estimates of nucleated cell counts were derived. Data came from immunoSEQ multiplex PCR; TCRdb stores just in-frame clones and leaves some out. The V and J calls and the clone size are those of that table, but D and trimming were determined from the DNA. The profile shows some 170,000 clones, over 75% of them singletons. The entry originates in a study of blood T cell repertoires in COVID-19. Study-level background: COVID-19 samples from acute and convalescent phases originated in the United States, Italy and Spain. PBMCs, B-cell-depleted T cells, or T cells were the source of the cDNA or gDNA that made up the material.

This chain connects TRBV6-4 to TRBJ1-5; 7 positions match TRBD1. The sequenced sample was peripheral blood. The TCR originated in a man in his 60s with active or convalescent COVID-19. The CDR3 region has the DNA TGTGCCAGCACGGCACAGGGGAACCCTTATAGCAATCAGCCCCAGCATTTT. It yields the protein CASTAQGNPYSNQPQHF.